One and the same sample provided the 20 T cell receptor beta chains below, sequenced in a study of OX40 agonist ivuxolimab in advanced cancers. The method was the immunoSEQ multiplex PCR assay. TCRdb holds this immuneACCESS table with in-frame rearrangements only. Some clones are missing; in checked studies, unresolved V genes explain under half, and the rest has no known cause. A total of 45,000 to 55,000 clones appear in this sample, 94% of them only once. The ten largest make up less than 15% of the sample. The starting material was CD4+ or CD8+ T cells sorted from blood, obtained in a trial of the OX40 agonist ivuxolimab. All receptors come from an adult with an advanced solid tumor such as melanoma, head and neck, liver or kidney cancer.

The chain employs TRBV7-6 and TRBJ2-1, with D hard to call. The CDR3 loop spans 15 amino acids. Germline assignment: CDR1 SGHVS and CDR2 FNYEAQ. The ends were cut back, 5 bases at V and 4 bases at J, with 15 bases in the middle. The CDR3 region is CASSPRTDGYNEQFF. CDR3 bases: TGTGCCAGCAGCCCGAGGACGGACGGTTACAATGAGCAGTTCTTC. The whole variable domain, filled in from reference TRBV7-6 and TRBJ2-1, reads GAGVSQSPRYKVTKRGQDVALRCDPISGHVSLYWYRQALGQGPEFLTYFNYEAQQDKSGLPNDRFSAERPEGSISTLTIQRTEQRDSAMYRCASSPRTDGYNEQFFGPGTRLTVL.

V is TRBV4-1 and J is TRBJ2-2; D remains unclear. Germline CDR1 MGHRA, CDR2 YSYEKL. The CDR3 covers 12 residues. The V gene lost 8 bases and the J gene lost 1 base, with 5 bases spanning the gap. CDR3 DNA sequence: TGCGCCAGCTTACTGAACACCGGGGAGCTGTTTTTT. Translation gives CASLLNTGELFF.

This rearrangement joins TRBV6-4 to TRBJ2-5, with TRBD1 as a possible D gene (5 bases). Germline CDR1 reads MRHNA; CDR2 reads SNTAGT. The CDR3 extends over 14 amino acids. Between the trimmed V and J ends, which lost 7 bases and 3 bases, there was a span of 15 bases. The CDR3: CASIAKQGEETQYF. The CDR3 coding sequence is TGTGCCAGCATCGCGAAGCAAGGGGAAGAGACCCAGTACTTC.

The rearrangement links TRBV9 to TRBJ1-1; D not certain. V gave up 4 bases and J gave up 4 bases, with 11 bases separating them. CDR1 is SGDLS, CDR2 YYNGEE, per germline. The CDR3 runs 13 residues. CDR3 in DNA: TGTGCCAGCAGCACAGACATAACCACTGAAGCTTTCTTT. Amino acid sequence: CASSTDITTEAFF.

The V gene is TRBV28, the J gene TRBJ2-7, with TRBD2 as a possible D gene (5 bases). Germline CDR1 MDHEN, CDR2 SYDVKM. Between the trimmed V and J ends, which lost 7 bases and 2 bases, there was a span of 18 bases. This CDR3 has 15 residues. CDR3 bases: TGTGCCAGCAACGAGGGCGACGGAACTACCTACGAGCAGTACTTC. Translated: CASNEGDGTTYEQYF.

This clone was detected only once. The chain combines TRBV15 with TRBJ2-5, with D maybe TRBD1 (6 bases). Trimming took off 0 bases at V and 2 bases at J, with 10 bases between the two ends. The CDR3 consists of 15 residues. CDR1 and CDR2 from the germline V gene are LNHNV and YYDKDF (reference sequence). CDR3 coding DNA: TGTGCCACCAGCAGAGATTCAGGGGAGCAAGAGACCCAGTACTTC. It is translated as CATSRDSGEQETQYF.

The chain is built from TRBV28 and TRBJ2-1; D gene ambiguous. Germline CDR1 is MDHEN and CDR2 is SYDVKM. CDR3 length: 13 residues. The V end was cut by 3 bases, the J end by 4 bases, with 7 bases between. CDR3 residues: CASSFTAYNEQFF. DNA of the CDR3: TGTGCCAGCAGTTTCACAGCATACAATGAGCAGTTCTTC.

The chain recombines TRBV5-4 with TRBJ2-7, with 9 positions matching TRBD2. Germline V CDR1 and CDR2: SGHNT, YYREEE (reference sequence). V lost 0 bases, J lost 4 bases, and 5 bases stayed unmatched. CDR3 length: 15 residues. CDR3 in DNA: TGTGCCAGCAGCTTGGGAGTAGCGGGAGCATACGAGCAGTACTTC. Translated: CASSLGVAGAYEQYF.

The chain joins TRBV4-1 to TRBJ2-1, with 9 bases fitting TRBD2. The CDR3 is 13 residues long. After removal of 4 bases from V and 9 bases from J, the junction contained 4 bases not matched to a gene. Germline assignment: CDR1 MGHRA and CDR2 YSYEKL. For the CDR3, the DNA is TGCGCCAGCAGCCGCGGACTAGCGATTGAGCAGTTCTTC. It translates to CASSRGLAIEQFF.

J is TRBJ2-7 and V is TRBV28; D unclear. The germline V gene encodes CDR1 MDHEN and CDR2 SYDVKM. Trimming cost V 4 bases and J 5 bases, with 12 bases left between them. The CDR3 covers 13 residues. The CDR3 loop reads CASSWGKRNEQYF. As DNA, the CDR3 is TGTGCCAGCAGTTGGGGAAAGAGGAACGAGCAGTACTTC.

The chain links TRBV5-1 to TRBJ2-3, with unresolved D. Trimming stripped 3 bases from V and 4 bases from J, with 9 bases between. The CDR3 runs 13 residues. CDR1 is SGHRS, CDR2 YFSETQ, per germline. The CDR3 reads CASSSSPSDTQYF. CDR3 DNA sequence: TGCGCCAGCAGCTCCAGTCCCTCAGATACGCAGTATTTT.

V usage is TRBV19 and J usage is TRBJ2-7, with TRBD1 as a possible D gene (6 bases). Germline V gives CDR1 LNHDA, CDR2 SQIVND (reference sequence). Trimming pared 5 bases from V and 6 bases from J, leaving 17 bases between. The CDR3 covers 14 residues. This chain's CDR3 is CASSARAGTPEQYF. The CDR3 region has the DNA TGTGCCAGTAGTGCAAGAGCCGGGACACCCGAGCAGTACTTC.

A word on this clone: The same CDR3 arises from other DNA sequences in this sample as well. V is TRBV28 and J is TRBJ2-7; D remains ambiguous. The CDR3 is made up of 12 amino acids. Germline V gene sequence: CDR1 MDHEN, CDR2 SYDVKM. V was pared by 2 bases and J by 2 bases, with 4 bases between. The CDR3 region has the DNA TGTGCCAGCAGTTTACGTCCCTACGAGCAGTACTTC. It translates to CASSLRPYEQYF.

The V gene is TRBV2, the J gene TRBJ2-5, with a possible D match to TRBD2 (5 bases). The DNA matches TRBJ2-7 better at its end, which makes the J call doubtful. The CDR3 spans 13 residues. Germline V CDR1 and CDR2: SNHLY, FYNNEI. The CDR3 DNA sequence: TGTGCCAGCAGTGAAGGGACTGACTACGAGCAGTACTTC. It yields the protein CASSEGTDYEQYF.

This clone was detected only a few times. The V gene is TRBV28, the J gene TRBJ1-1; no reliable D call. The V end lost 5 bases, the J end lost 6 bases, and 7 bases lay between the germline ends. The germline CDR1 and CDR2 sequences are MDHEN and SYDVKM. The CDR3 loop spans 11 amino acids. This CDR3 is CASSAGPEAFF. The CDR3 DNA is TGTGCCAGCAGTGCCGGGCCTGAAGCTTTCTTT.

The table lists this clone with a few counts. The chain recombines TRBV7-6 with TRBJ1-5, with D perhaps TRBD1 (5 bases). This CDR3 is 13 amino acids long. V was trimmed by 8 bases and J by 6 bases, leaving 14 bases between them. CDR1 is SGHVS and CDR2 is FNYEAQ in the germline V gene. CDR3 region: CASGHGAGQPQHF. Written as DNA, the CDR3 is TGTGCCAGCGGCCACGGGGCCGGTCAGCCCCAGCATTTT.

This chain joins TRBV19 and TRBJ2-7, with TRBD2 as a possible D gene (5 bases). The germline V gene encodes CDR1 LNHDA and CDR2 SQIVND (reference sequence). Deletions cut 3 bases from V and 3 bases from J, with 12 bases between. This CDR3 spans 14 amino acids. CDR3 DNA sequence: TGTGCCAGTAGTATCGCCCTAGCCGGCTACGAGCAGTACTTC. This gives the protein CASSIALAGYEQYF. Based on the CDR3 plus reference TRBV19 and TRBJ2-7, the full variable domain is DGGITQSPKYLFRKEGQNVTLSCEQNLNHDAMYWYRQDPGQGLRLIYYSQIVNDFQKGDIAEGYSVSREKKESFPLTVTSAQKNPTAFYLCASSIALAGYEQYFGPGTRLTVT.

J is TRBJ2-1 and V is TRBV27; D call uncertain. The CDR3 totals 13 residues. Germline V gene lookup returns CDR1 MNHEY and CDR2 SMNVEV (reference sequence). The V and J ends lost 0 bases and 6 bases respectively, with 6 bases between them. As DNA, the CDR3 is TGTGCCAGCAGTTTATCCAGCAGCAATGAGCAGTTCTTC. Translation: CASSLSSSNEQFF.

The chain has TRBV9 and TRBJ2-3; D is unclear. The V and J ends lost 4 bases and 0 bases respectively, with 15 bases between them. The CDR3 loop spans 16 amino acids. CDR1 is SGDLS and CDR2 is YYNGEE in the germline V gene. CDR3: CASSSPNRASTDTQYF. The CDR3 nucleotides are TGTGCCAGCAGCAGCCCCAATCGTGCTAGCACAGATACGCAGTATTTT.

The chain joins TRBV7-9 to TRBJ2-3; D unclear. Trimming took off 1 base at V and 6 bases at J, with 5 bases between the two ends. CDR1 and CDR2 (germline): SEHNR, FQNEAQ (reference sequence). This CDR3 has 12 amino acids. CDR3 coding DNA: TGTGCCAGCAGCTTAGGCATGGATACGCAGTATTTT. The encoded protein is CASSLGMDTQYF.